The present T cell receptor beta chain was sequenced within a study of blood T cell repertoires in COVID-19. Study as a whole: Sites in the United States, Italy and Spain provided acute and convalescent COVID-19 samples. Nucleic acid was either cDNA or gDNA, and it came from T cells, B-cell-depleted T cells, or PBMCs.

Per the original data handling: Reference gene primer amplification gave nucleated cell count estimates. The assay was immunoSEQ multiplex PCR, and TCRdb's table has in-frame clones only and misses some. Clone size and V and J calls were adopted from that table, with D and trimming inferred from the DNA. The sample holds 70,000 to 95,000 clones; around four fifths are singletons and the top ten take more than 10%. Germline CDR1 is LGHDT and CDR2 is YNNKEL (reference sequence). CDR3 length equals 12 residues. The germline V and J ends were trimmed by 1 base and 9 bases, with 9 bases remaining between them.

The clonotype originates from a human donor in a cohort sampled during active COVID-19. Sequencing was carried out using peripheral blood. The chain is built from TRBV3-1 (or the pseudogene TRBV3-2) and TRBJ2-5; the D gene is possibly TRBD2 (6 bases). CDR3 amino acids: CASSQVSGAQYF. As DNA, the CDR3 is TGTGCCAGCAGCCAAGTATCGGGAGCCCAGTACTTC.